Listed below are T cell receptor beta chains from one sample, sequenced in a study of early T cells in non-severe SARS-CoV-2 infection. Using its own MiXCR run on the 5' RACE reads, TCRdb lists one record per CDR3 protein. The table records about 50,000 distinct CDR3 sequences, 5% to 6% of them present only once. Specimen: whole blood, collected at baseline. Every receptor here comes from an adult who was a healthcare worker with PCR-confirmed SARS-CoV-2 infection or an uninfected control (not recorded which). Each CDR3 is given with its conserved first and last residue. Each record gives: D gene, clone size, CDR3 length, V gene, J gene, CDR3 DNA, CDR3 protein. D genes are given only for firm matches. Clone size is given for some rows only: seen once, a few or many times, or a class if the clone is expanded.

d_call: NA; clone_size: few; cdr3_length: 12; v_call: TRBV10-2; j_call: TRBJ1-1; cdr3_nt: TGCGCCAGCAGTGCAGGTGGCACTGAAGCTTTCTTT; cdr3_aa: CASSAGGTEAFF
d_call: NA; clone_size: many; cdr3_length: 14; v_call: TRBV11-3; j_call: TRBJ2-3; cdr3_nt: TGTGCCAGCAGCCCTCGGAGGAGTACAGATACGCAGTATTTT; cdr3_aa: CASSPRRSTDTQYF
d_call: NA; clone_size: many; cdr3_length: 13; v_call: TRBV29-1; j_call: TRBJ2-1; cdr3_nt: TGCAGCGTTGAAGTAGGCCCAAACAATGAGCAGTTCTTC; cdr3_aa: CSVEVGPNNEQFF
d_call: NA; clone_size: many; cdr3_length: 13; v_call: TRBV20-1; j_call: TRBJ1-1; cdr3_nt: TGCAGTGATCTACGGAATCTGAACACTGAAGCTTTCTTT; cdr3_aa: CSDLRNLNTEAFF
d_call: TRBD2; clone_size: few; cdr3_length: 18; v_call: TRBV19; j_call: TRBJ2-2; cdr3_nt: TGTGCCAGTACCAGTCCTTGGGGTAGCGGGAAGAACACCGGGGAGCTGTTTTTT; cdr3_aa: CASTSPWGSGKNTGELFF
d_call: TRBD1; clone_size: many; cdr3_length: 14; v_call: TRBV7-9; j_call: TRBJ2-1; cdr3_nt: TGTGCCAGCAGACCCGGACAGGGGAGGAATGAGCAGTTCTTC; cdr3_aa: CASRPGQGRNEQFF
d_call: TRBD2; clone_size: few; cdr3_length: 15; v_call: TRBV12-3/TRBV12-4; j_call: TRBJ2-5; cdr3_nt: TGTGCCAGCAGTTTTGGGACTAGCGCCCAAGAGACCCAGTACTTC; cdr3_aa: CASSFGTSAQETQYF
d_call: TRBD1; clone_size: many; cdr3_length: 15; v_call: TRBV7-9; j_call: TRBJ1-5; cdr3_nt: TGTGCCAGCAGCCAGGGACAGGGTTTTTTTCAGCCCCAGCATTTT; cdr3_aa: CASSQGQGFFQPQHF
d_call: NA; clone_size: NA; cdr3_length: 14; v_call: TRBV6-5; j_call: TRBJ1-1; cdr3_nt: TGTGCCAGCACTAACCAGGGGAGGAACACTGAAGCTTTCTTT; cdr3_aa: CASTNQGRNTEAFF
d_call: NA; clone_size: NA; cdr3_length: 12; v_call: TRBV7-2; j_call: TRBJ2-3; cdr3_nt: TGTGCCAGCAGCGCATACACAGATACGCAGTATTTT; cdr3_aa: CASSAYTDTQYF
d_call: NA; clone_size: many; cdr3_length: 14; v_call: TRBV10-2; j_call: TRBJ2-5; cdr3_nt: TGCGCCAGCAGTGGGACGGACTGGAGAGAGACCCAGTACTTC; cdr3_aa: CASSGTDWRETQYF
d_call: NA; clone_size: NA; cdr3_length: 13; v_call: TRBV29-1; j_call: TRBJ2-7; cdr3_nt: TGCAGCGTTATCGGGGACCCTAGCTACGAGCAGTACTTC; cdr3_aa: CSVIGDPSYEQYF
d_call: NA; clone_size: NA; cdr3_length: 12; v_call: TRBV2; j_call: TRBJ2-7; cdr3_nt: TGTGCCAGCTACGGGGTCTCCTACGAGCAGTACTTC; cdr3_aa: CASYGVSYEQYF
d_call: TRBD2; clone_size: few; cdr3_length: 17; v_call: TRBV6-5; j_call: TRBJ2-3; cdr3_nt: TGTGCCAGCAGTTACGAATCTAGCGGGAGGGGCACAGATACGCAGTATTTT; cdr3_aa: CASSYESSGRGTDTQYF
d_call: NA; clone_size: many; cdr3_length: 14; v_call: TRBV30; j_call: TRBJ1-6; cdr3_nt: TGTGCCTGGAGTAACGACATCACGGGGTCACCCCTCCACTTT; cdr3_aa: CAWSNDITGSPLHF
d_call: NA; clone_size: few; cdr3_length: 13; v_call: TRBV27; j_call: TRBJ2-2; cdr3_nt: TGTGCCAGCAGTTTTGGAGTCCCCGGGGAGCTGTTTTTT; cdr3_aa: CASSFGVPGELFF
d_call: NA; clone_size: many; cdr3_length: 16; v_call: TRBV10-1; j_call: TRBJ2-6; cdr3_nt: TGCGCCAGCAGTGCCACTAGTCATCCTGGGGCCAACGTCCTGACTTTC; cdr3_aa: CASSATSHPGANVLTF
d_call: TRBD2; clone_size: NA; cdr3_length: 17; v_call: TRBV9; j_call: TRBJ2-5; cdr3_nt: TGTGCCAGCAGCGAGGGACTAGCGGGAGAAGGCCAAGAGACCCAGTACTTC; cdr3_aa: CASSEGLAGEGQETQYF
d_call: NA; clone_size: many; cdr3_length: 13; v_call: TRBV29-1; j_call: TRBJ2-5; cdr3_nt: TGCAGCGTTGAAAAACAGTACCAAGAGACCCAGTACTTC; cdr3_aa: CSVEKQYQETQYF
d_call: TRBD1; clone_size: many; cdr3_length: 16; v_call: TRBV7-2; j_call: TRBJ2-3; cdr3_nt: TGTGCCAGCAGCCTCTCAGGGGGAGCCCCCACAGATACGCAGTATTTT; cdr3_aa: CASSLSGGAPTDTQYF
d_call: NA; clone_size: NA; cdr3_length: 17; v_call: TRBV4-1; j_call: TRBJ2-7; cdr3_nt: TGCGCCAGCAGCCAAGGCTGGATAGCGGAGAGCTCCTACGAGCAGTACTTC; cdr3_aa: CASSQGWIAESSYEQYF
d_call: NA; clone_size: many; cdr3_length: 15; v_call: TRBV20-1; j_call: TRBJ2-1; cdr3_nt: TGCAGTGCTAGTGAAGCGTGGAGCTCCTACAATGAGCAGTTCTTC; cdr3_aa: CSASEAWSSYNEQFF
d_call: NA; clone_size: few; cdr3_length: 16; v_call: TRBV6-5; j_call: TRBJ2-5; cdr3_nt: TGTGCCAGCAGTTACACCCCAGGGGGGTACGGAGAGACCCAGTACTTC; cdr3_aa: CASSYTPGGYGETQYF
d_call: NA; clone_size: many; cdr3_length: 18; v_call: TRBV3-1; j_call: TRBJ2-4; cdr3_nt: TGTGCCAGCAGCCCCTCAGAGTTCCGGGTACTAGCCAAAAACATTCAGTACTTC; cdr3_aa: CASSPSEFRVLAKNIQYF
d_call: NA; clone_size: NA; cdr3_length: 15; v_call: TRBV5-1; j_call: TRBJ1-4; cdr3_nt: TGCGCCAGCAGCTTGGTGGCTGGGGTAGAAGAAAAACTGTTTTTT; cdr3_aa: CASSLVAGVEEKLFF
d_call: NA; clone_size: few; cdr3_length: 16; v_call: TRBV11-2; j_call: TRBJ2-1; cdr3_nt: TGTGCCAGCAGCCCAACCTTCTCGAAAAGGATGGATGAGCAGTTCTTC; cdr3_aa: CASSPTFSKRMDEQFF
d_call: NA; clone_size: many; cdr3_length: 14; v_call: TRBV9; j_call: TRBJ1-1; cdr3_nt: TGTGCCAGCAGCCCCATGTTCTCGAACACTGAAGCTTTCTTT; cdr3_aa: CASSPMFSNTEAFF
d_call: NA; clone_size: NA; cdr3_length: 16; v_call: TRBV6-1; j_call: TRBJ1-1; cdr3_nt: TGTGCCAGCAGTAAACAGGGTTCGGGGGTTGGCACTGAAGCTTTCTTT; cdr3_aa: CASSKQGSGVGTEAFF
d_call: NA; clone_size: few; cdr3_length: 14; v_call: TRBV11-2; j_call: TRBJ2-7; cdr3_nt: TGTGCCAGCAGCTTAGATTACGGGGGCTACGAGCAGTACTTC; cdr3_aa: CASSLDYGGYEQYF
d_call: NA; clone_size: many; cdr3_length: 15; v_call: TRBV19; j_call: TRBJ1-5; cdr3_nt: TGTGCCAGTAGTAGATTGACAGGCTCCGGACAGCCCCAGCATTTT; cdr3_aa: CASSRLTGSGQPQHF
d_call: TRBD2; clone_size: many; cdr3_length: 16; v_call: TRBV7-6; j_call: TRBJ2-3; cdr3_nt: TGTGCCAGCAGCCCGGGGACTAGCGGGAGCACAGATACGCAGTATTTT; cdr3_aa: CASSPGTSGSTDTQYF
d_call: TRBD2; clone_size: NA; cdr3_length: 20; v_call: TRBV5-4; j_call: TRBJ2-2; cdr3_nt: TGTGCCAGCAGTTCCCCGGGACTAGCGGCAGTCGAGGGGGATACCGGGGAGCTGTTTTTT; cdr3_aa: CASSSPGLAAVEGDTGELFF
d_call: NA; clone_size: many; cdr3_length: 15; v_call: TRBV5-1; j_call: TRBJ2-7; cdr3_nt: TGCGCCAGCAGCTTGGCCCCTAGTCTCTCCTACGAGCAGTACTTC; cdr3_aa: CASSLAPSLSYEQYF
d_call: NA; clone_size: many; cdr3_length: 15; v_call: TRBV28; j_call: TRBJ2-3; cdr3_nt: TGTGCCAGCAGTTTACTCGGGGGCCGCACAGATACGCAGTATTTT; cdr3_aa: CASSLLGGRTDTQYF
d_call: TRBD2; clone_size: many; cdr3_length: 16; v_call: TRBV11-3; j_call: TRBJ2-1; cdr3_nt: TGTGCCAGCAGCTTAGGAACGGCGGGAGCGATGGATGAGCAGTTCTTC; cdr3_aa: CASSLGTAGAMDEQFF
d_call: TRBD2; clone_size: few; cdr3_length: 15; v_call: TRBV7-3; j_call: TRBJ2-3; cdr3_nt: TGTGCCAGCAGCTCCCGGACTAGCGGGAGTGATACGCAGTATTTT; cdr3_aa: CASSSRTSGSDTQYF
d_call: TRBD1; clone_size: many; cdr3_length: 13; v_call: TRBV10-3; j_call: TRBJ1-1; cdr3_nt: TGTGCCATCCGGGGGACAGGGGACACTGAAGCTTTCTTT; cdr3_aa: CAIRGTGDTEAFF
d_call: NA; clone_size: many; cdr3_length: 15; v_call: TRBV7-8; j_call: TRBJ1-5; cdr3_nt: TGTGCCAGCCTTACCGGACAGACCGAGAATCAGCCCCAGCATTTT; cdr3_aa: CASLTGQTENQPQHF
d_call: TRBD1; clone_size: many; cdr3_length: 15; v_call: TRBV6-4; j_call: TRBJ2-6; cdr3_nt: TGTGCCAGCAGTCCAGGGGGCTCTGGGGCCAACGTCCTGACTTTC; cdr3_aa: CASSPGGSGANVLTF
d_call: TRBD2; clone_size: few; cdr3_length: 16; v_call: TRBV6-5; j_call: TRBJ2-7; cdr3_nt: TGTGCCAGCAGAAGAGCGGGAGGACCTCTTAACTACGAGCAGTACTTC; cdr3_aa: CASRRAGGPLNYEQYF
d_call: TRBD1; clone_size: many; cdr3_length: 13; v_call: TRBV14; j_call: TRBJ2-2; cdr3_nt: TGTGCCAGCAGCCAGCAGGGGGCCGGGGAGCTGTTTTTT; cdr3_aa: CASSQQGAGELFF
d_call: NA; clone_size: many; cdr3_length: 17; v_call: TRBV3-1; j_call: TRBJ1-2; cdr3_nt: TGTGCCAGCAGCCAAGATTTTTGGGCAGGGAAGAACTATGGCTACACCTTC; cdr3_aa: CASSQDFWAGKNYGYTF
d_call: NA; clone_size: many; cdr3_length: 15; v_call: TRBV4-1; j_call: TRBJ2-2; cdr3_nt: TGCGCCAGCAGCCAACCCGGGGGAATCACCGGGGAGCTGTTTTTT; cdr3_aa: CASSQPGGITGELFF
d_call: NA; clone_size: many; cdr3_length: 15; v_call: TRBV5-4; j_call: TRBJ2-1; cdr3_nt: TGTGCCAGCAGCTTGTCGGCCAACTCCTACAATGAGCAGTTCTTC; cdr3_aa: CASSLSANSYNEQFF
d_call: NA; clone_size: many; cdr3_length: 14; v_call: TRBV20-1; j_call: TRBJ2-7; cdr3_nt: TGCAGTGCTAGAGTGGCAGGGAGACCCTACGAGCAGTACTTC; cdr3_aa: CSARVAGRPYEQYF
d_call: TRBD1; clone_size: NA; cdr3_length: 14; v_call: TRBV6-5; j_call: TRBJ1-6; cdr3_nt: TGTGCCAGCAGCCTAGGGGGCGTGGATTCACCCCTCCACTTT; cdr3_aa: CASSLGGVDSPLHF
d_call: TRBD2; clone_size: NA; cdr3_length: 14; v_call: TRBV14; j_call: TRBJ2-7; cdr3_nt: TGTGCCAGCAGGACCGGGACTAGCGGGAGCGAGCAGTACTTC; cdr3_aa: CASRTGTSGSEQYF
d_call: NA; clone_size: NA; cdr3_length: 12; v_call: TRBV10-3; j_call: TRBJ2-7; cdr3_nt: TGTGCCATCAGTGAGTCCTCCTACGAGCAGTACTTC; cdr3_aa: CAISESSYEQYF
d_call: TRBD2; clone_size: few; cdr3_length: 17; v_call: TRBV5-1; j_call: TRBJ2-3; cdr3_nt: TGCGCCAGCAAGCCGATCCTAGCGGGGATAAGCACAGATACGCAGTATTTT; cdr3_aa: CASKPILAGISTDTQYF
d_call: NA; clone_size: many; cdr3_length: 13; v_call: TRBV2; j_call: TRBJ1-5; cdr3_nt: TGTGCCAGCAGGTATGGCAGCAATCAGCCCCAGCATTTT; cdr3_aa: CASRYGSNQPQHF
d_call: NA; clone_size: many; cdr3_length: 15; v_call: TRBV7-9; j_call: TRBJ2-2; cdr3_nt: TGTGCCAGCAGCTTATCTGGGGCGGACACCGGGGAGCTGTTTTTT; cdr3_aa: CASSLSGADTGELFF